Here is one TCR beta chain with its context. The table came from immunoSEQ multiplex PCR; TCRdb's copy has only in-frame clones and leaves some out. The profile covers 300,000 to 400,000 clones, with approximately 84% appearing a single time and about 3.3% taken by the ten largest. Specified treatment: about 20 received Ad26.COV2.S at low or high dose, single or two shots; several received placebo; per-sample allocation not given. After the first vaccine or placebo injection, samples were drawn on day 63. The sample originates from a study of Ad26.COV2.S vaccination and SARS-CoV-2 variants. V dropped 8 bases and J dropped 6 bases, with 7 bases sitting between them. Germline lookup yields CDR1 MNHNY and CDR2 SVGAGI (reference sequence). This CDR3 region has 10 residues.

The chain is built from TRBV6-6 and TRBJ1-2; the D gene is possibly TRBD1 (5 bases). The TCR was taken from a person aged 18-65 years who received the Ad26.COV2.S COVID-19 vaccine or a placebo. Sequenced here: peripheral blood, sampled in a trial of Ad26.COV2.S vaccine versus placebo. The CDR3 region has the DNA TGTGCCAGCGGAGGGGATGGCTACACCTTC. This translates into CASGGDGYTF.